This TCR beta chain originates from a study of human T cells and chemical hapten exposure. Study in general: The patients, most of them female, presented with alopecia areata, totalis or universalis.

Stated time point: pre-sensitization, week 0. Treatment denoted: therapeutic diphenylcyclopropenone sensitization with weekly scalp DPC. This CDR3 region has 15 residues. Per the germline V gene, CDR1 is ENHRY and CDR2 is SYGVKD. Deletions cut 8 bases from V and 2 bases from J, with 17 bases between. Unique molecular identifiers were attached to individual cDNA molecules during library preparation. TCRdb reprocessed the RACE reads with MiXCR, giving one entry per CDR3 protein. The sample has about 290,000 distinct CDR3 sequences; approximately 8% are singletons. This clonotype was counted ten times or more.

This receptor was taken from a man between 18 and 35 years old with alopecia areata. Some clones in this sample may be carry-over from other donors' samples. The sample here was whole blood, taken in connection with sensitization to the hapten diphenylcyclopropenone (DPC). The chain uses TRBV10-3 and TRBJ2-3, with D perhaps being TRBD1 or TRBD2 (6 bases each). The CDR3 sequence: CAIALEGDNTDTQYF. In nucleotides, the CDR3 is TGTGCCATCGCCTTGGAGGGGGACAACACAGATACGCAGTATTTT.